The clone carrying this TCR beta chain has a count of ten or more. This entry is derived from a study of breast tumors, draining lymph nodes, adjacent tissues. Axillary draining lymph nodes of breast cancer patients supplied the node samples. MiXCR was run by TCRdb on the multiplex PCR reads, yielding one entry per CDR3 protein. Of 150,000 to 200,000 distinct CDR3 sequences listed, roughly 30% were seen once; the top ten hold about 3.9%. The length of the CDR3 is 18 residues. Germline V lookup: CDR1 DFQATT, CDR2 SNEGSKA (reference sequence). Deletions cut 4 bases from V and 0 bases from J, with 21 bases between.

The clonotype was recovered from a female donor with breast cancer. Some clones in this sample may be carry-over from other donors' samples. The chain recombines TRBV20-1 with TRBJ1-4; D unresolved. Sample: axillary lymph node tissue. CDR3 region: CSATGYARRMPTNEKLFF. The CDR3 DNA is TGCAGTGCTACCGGATATGCAAGACGGATGCCAACTAATGAAAAACTGTTTTTT.